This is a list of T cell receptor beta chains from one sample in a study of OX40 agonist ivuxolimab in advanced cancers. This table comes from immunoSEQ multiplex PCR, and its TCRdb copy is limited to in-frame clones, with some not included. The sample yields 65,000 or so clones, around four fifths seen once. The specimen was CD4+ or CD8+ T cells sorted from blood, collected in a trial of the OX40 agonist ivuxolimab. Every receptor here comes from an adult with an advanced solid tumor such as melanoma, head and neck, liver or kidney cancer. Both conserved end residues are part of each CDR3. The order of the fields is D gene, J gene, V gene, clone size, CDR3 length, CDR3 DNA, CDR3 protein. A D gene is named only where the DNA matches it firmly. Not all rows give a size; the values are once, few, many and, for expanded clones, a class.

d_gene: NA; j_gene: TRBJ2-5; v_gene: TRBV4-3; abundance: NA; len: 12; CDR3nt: TGCGCCAGCAGCCAATCAATCCAGACCCAGTACTTC; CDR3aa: CASSQSIQTQYF
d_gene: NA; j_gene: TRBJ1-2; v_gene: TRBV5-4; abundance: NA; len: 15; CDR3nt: TGTGCCAGCAGTCTGGCAGTAGACGGCCGTTATGGCTACACCTTC; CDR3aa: CASSLAVDGRYGYTF
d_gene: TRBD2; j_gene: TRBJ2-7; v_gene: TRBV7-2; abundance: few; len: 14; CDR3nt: TGTGCCAGCACCAAAGCGGGAGGGCCCCACGAGCAGTACTTC; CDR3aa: CASTKAGGPHEQYF
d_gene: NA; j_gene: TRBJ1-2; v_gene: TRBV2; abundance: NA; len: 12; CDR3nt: TGTGCCAGCAGTCGCGACAGTTATGGCTACACCTTC; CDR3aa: CASSRDSYGYTF
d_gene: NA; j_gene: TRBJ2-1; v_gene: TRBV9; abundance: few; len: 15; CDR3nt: TGTGCCAGCAGCGTAGGGGACCCCTTTGTGAATGAGCAGTTCTTC; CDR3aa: CASSVGDPFVNEQFF
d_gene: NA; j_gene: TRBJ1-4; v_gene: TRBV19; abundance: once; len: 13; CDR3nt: TGTGCCAGTAGCCCCGACAGAAATGAAAAACTGTTTTTT; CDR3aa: CASSPDRNEKLFF
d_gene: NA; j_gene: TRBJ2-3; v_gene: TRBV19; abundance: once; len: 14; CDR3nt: TGTGCCAGTAGTATCCCTGGCTACACAGATACGCAGTATTTT; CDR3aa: CASSIPGYTDTQYF
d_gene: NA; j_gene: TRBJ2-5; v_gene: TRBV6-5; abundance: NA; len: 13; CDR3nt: TGTGCCAGCTATAAGACAGGATCAGAGACCCAGTACTTC; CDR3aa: CASYKTGSETQYF
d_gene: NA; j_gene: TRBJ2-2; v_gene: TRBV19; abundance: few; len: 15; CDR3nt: TGTGCCAGTAGTGTAGTTTTTGCGAACACCGGGGAGCTGTTTTTT; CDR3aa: CASSVVFANTGELFF
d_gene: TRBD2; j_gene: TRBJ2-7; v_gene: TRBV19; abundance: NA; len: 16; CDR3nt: TGTGCCAGTAGTATAGATCTGCTAGCGGTCTCAGGGGAGCAGTACTTC; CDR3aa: CASSIDLLAVSGEQYF
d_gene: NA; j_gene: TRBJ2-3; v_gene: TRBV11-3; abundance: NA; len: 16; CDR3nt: TGTGCCAGCAGCTCCACGGCGGTCCTTTTAGTGGATACGCAGTATTTT; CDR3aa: CASSSTAVLLVDTQYF
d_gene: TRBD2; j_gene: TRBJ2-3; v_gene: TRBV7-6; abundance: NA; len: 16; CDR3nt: TGTGCCAGCAGCTTAGTCAGACTAGCGGACACAGATACGCAGTATTTT; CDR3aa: CASSLVRLADTDTQYF
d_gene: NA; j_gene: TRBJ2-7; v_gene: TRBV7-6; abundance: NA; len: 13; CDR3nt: TGTGCCAGCAGCTTAGCTCGCCCATACGAGCAGTACTTC; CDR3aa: CASSLARPYEQYF
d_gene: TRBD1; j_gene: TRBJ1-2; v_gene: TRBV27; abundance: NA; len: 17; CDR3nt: TGTGCCAGCGGTACCCGGGACAGGGGCCCAGCTAACTATGGCTACACCTTC; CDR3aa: CASGTRDRGPANYGYTF